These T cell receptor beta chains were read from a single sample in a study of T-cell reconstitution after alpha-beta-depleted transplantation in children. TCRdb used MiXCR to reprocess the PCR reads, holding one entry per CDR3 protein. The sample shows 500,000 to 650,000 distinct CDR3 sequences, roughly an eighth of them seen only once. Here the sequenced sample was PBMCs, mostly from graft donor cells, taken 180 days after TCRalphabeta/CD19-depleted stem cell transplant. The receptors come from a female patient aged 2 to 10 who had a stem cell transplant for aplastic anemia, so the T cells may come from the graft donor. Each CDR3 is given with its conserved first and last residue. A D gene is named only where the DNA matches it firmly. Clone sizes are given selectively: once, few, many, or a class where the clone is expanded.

DNA: TGTGCCAGCAGCTCAGACGGCGGAGGGGAGCTGTTTTTT
CDR3: CASSSDGGGELFF
D: -
J: TRBJ2-2
size: few
V: TRBV7-7

DNA: TGTGCCAGCAGTCAGACCCTAGCGGGTCTCACAGATACGCAGTATTTT
CDR3: CASSQTLAGLTDTQYF
D: TRBD2
J: TRBJ2-3
size: many
V: TRBV2

DNA: TGTGCCATCAGTTTAACGACAGGGGAGGATAAGCAGTACTTC
CDR3: CAISLTTGEDKQYF
D: TRBD1
J: TRBJ2-7
size: many
V: TRBV10-3

DNA: TGCAGTGCCAGTCCCCAGGACCACGTATACGAGCAGTACTTC
CDR3: CSASPQDHVYEQYF
D: -
J: TRBJ2-7
size: few
V: TRBV20-1

DNA: TGCAGTGCTACCAGGGGGATATCCAATCAGCCCCAGCATTTT
CDR3: CSATRGISNQPQHF
D: TRBD1
J: TRBJ1-5
size: -
V: TRBV20-1

DNA: TGTGCCAGCAGTTTCGCGTATGGCTACACCTTC
CDR3: CASSFAYGYTF
D: -
J: TRBJ1-2
size: -
V: TRBV12-3/TRBV12-4

DNA: TGTGCCAGCAGTTTACCGGGGATCAATCAGCCCCAGCATTTT
CDR3: CASSLPGINQPQHF
D: -
J: TRBJ1-5
size: few
V: TRBV12-3/TRBV12-4

DNA: TGTGCCAGCAGCCAAGGACTAGCGTATACCGGGGAGCTGTTTTTT
CDR3: CASSQGLAYTGELFF
D: TRBD2
J: TRBJ2-2
size: -
V: TRBV3-1

DNA: TGTGCCAGCAGCCACGCAGCCCCCTGGGGAGAGGACACTGAAGCTTTCTTT
CDR3: CASSHAAPWGEDTEAFF
D: -
J: TRBJ1-1
size: -
V: TRBV7-9

DNA: TGCGCCAGCAGCCAAGGTCCAGTCCTCAGCTCCTACAATGAGCAGTTCTTC
CDR3: CASSQGPVLSSYNEQFF
D: -
J: TRBJ2-1
size: -
V: TRBV4-1

DNA: TGTGCCACCAGCAAAACGACTAGCCGGCATGAGCAGTTCTTC
CDR3: CATSKTTSRHEQFF
D: TRBD2
J: TRBJ2-1
size: many
V: TRBV15

DNA: TGTGCCAGCACCCCGGGTTCTGGGCGTAATGAGCAGTTCTTC
CDR3: CASTPGSGRNEQFF
D: -
J: TRBJ2-1
size: many
V: TRBV12-3/TRBV12-4

DNA: TGTGCCAGCAGTTTCCAGGGGGCTTCCACCTACGAGCAGTACTTC
CDR3: CASSFQGASTYEQYF
D: TRBD1
J: TRBJ2-7
size: few
V: TRBV27

DNA: TGTGCCAGCAGTGGACAGGGGAGAAGGGAGCCCCAGCATTTT
CDR3: CASSGQGRREPQHF
D: TRBD1
J: TRBJ1-5
size: -
V: TRBV6-1

DNA: TGCGCCAGCAGCTTGGGCGGACAGGGAGTTAACTATGGCTACACCTTC
CDR3: CASSLGGQGVNYGYTF
D: TRBD1
J: TRBJ1-2
size: -
V: TRBV5-1

DNA: TGTGCCAGCAGCTTGCGCCTAGCGGGATTTTTAAATGAGCAGTTCTTC
CDR3: CASSLRLAGFLNEQFF
D: TRBD2
J: TRBJ2-1
size: many
V: TRBV5-6

DNA: TGCGCCAGCAGTGAGGACGCCGTCCAAGAGGCCCAGTACTTC
CDR3: CASSEDAVQEAQYF
D: -
J: TRBJ2-5
size: few
V: TRBV10-1

DNA: TGCGCCAGCAGCTTGGGGGCCCGACCGGGAAATGAGCAGTTCTTC
CDR3: CASSLGARPGNEQFF
D: -
J: TRBJ2-1
size: few
V: TRBV5-1

DNA: TGCGCCAGCAGCCAAGATGTGCAGGGTCGAGACTACACCTTC
CDR3: CASSQDVQGRDYTF
D: -
J: TRBJ1-2
size: once
V: TRBV4-3

DNA: TGTGCCAGCAGCCAAGTCCTCGTAACCTACAATGAGCAGTTCTTC
CDR3: CASSQVLVTYNEQFF
D: -
J: TRBJ2-1
size: few
V: TRBV4-2

DNA: TGTGCCAGTAGCCCGTTTCCGGACGGAAAGGAGCAGTTCTTC
CDR3: CASSPFPDGKEQFF
D: -
J: TRBJ2-1
size: -
V: TRBV13

DNA: TGTGCCAGCAGTTACGGGGGACTAGCGGGAGGGCCGGCGTATTTT
CDR3: CASSYGGLAGGPAYF
D: TRBD2
J: TRBJ2-3
size: -
V: TRBV6-2/TRBV6-3

DNA: TGTGCCAGTCGGACGGTCTCAATGGATACGCAGTATTTT
CDR3: CASRTVSMDTQYF
D: -
J: TRBJ2-3
size: few
V: TRBV19

DNA: TGCGCCAGCAGCCGGGATGGAGGGGAAAGGCAAGAGACCCAGTACTTC
CDR3: CASSRDGGERQETQYF
D: -
J: TRBJ2-5
size: many
V: TRBV5-1

DNA: TGCGCCAGCAGCCAAGAACCCGGACTAGCGGGAGGTTCCGGGGAGCTGTTTTTT
CDR3: CASSQEPGLAGGSGELFF
D: TRBD2
J: TRBJ2-2
size: few
V: TRBV4-3

DNA: TGTGCCAGCAGCCAAGATGGCTCCTCGTTGAGAACCACCATATATTTT
CDR3: CASSQDGSSLRTTIYF
D: -
J: TRBJ1-3
size: -
V: TRBV14

DNA: TGTGCCAGCAGCGACACGACAGGGAGTCAGAGCTCCTATAATTCACCCCTCCACTTT
CDR3: CASSDTTGSQSSYNSPLHF
D: TRBD1
J: TRBJ1-6
size: -
V: TRBV4-2

DNA: TGTGCCAGTAGTATAGATCGCCCATCCTACAATGAGCAGTTCTTC
CDR3: CASSIDRPSYNEQFF
D: -
J: TRBJ2-1
size: -
V: TRBV19

DNA: TGTGCCAGCAGCTTAACGCTCACGAACACCGGGGAGCTGTTTTTT
CDR3: CASSLTLTNTGELFF
D: -
J: TRBJ2-2
size: -
V: TRBV7-6

DNA: TGTGCCAGCAGCCGCCCGGGGGGGATGGGCACAGATACGCAGTATTTT
CDR3: CASSRPGGMGTDTQYF
D: TRBD2
J: TRBJ2-3
size: few
V: TRBV12-3/TRBV12-4

DNA: TGCAGCGTTGAGCGGGGGCCTCCCGGCACTGAAGCTTTCTTT
CDR3: CSVERGPPGTEAFF
D: -
J: TRBJ1-1
size: many
V: TRBV29-1

DNA: TGCAGTGCTAGAAGACGTACCAGGGAAAACATTCAGTACTTC
CDR3: CSARRRTRENIQYF
D: -
J: TRBJ2-4
size: few
V: TRBV20-1

DNA: TGTGCCAGCAGTCACAAGGGACTAGCGGGATGGTTTGAGCAGTTCTTC
CDR3: CASSHKGLAGWFEQFF
D: TRBD2
J: TRBJ2-1
size: -
V: TRBV27

DNA: TGCAGCGTTGTGGTAGGGAGCTCCTACAATGAGCAGTTCTTC
CDR3: CSVVVGSSYNEQFF
D: -
J: TRBJ2-1
size: many
V: TRBV29-1

DNA: TGCGCCAGCAGCGCTGGGGGGTTGGAGACCCAGTACTTC
CDR3: CASSAGGLETQYF
D: -
J: TRBJ2-5
size: few
V: TRBV5-1

DNA: TGTGCCAGCAGTCCAGGGGGTCTAGAGCAGTACTTC
CDR3: CASSPGGLEQYF
D: TRBD1
J: TRBJ2-7
size: many
V: TRBV12-3/TRBV12-4

DNA: TGTGCCAGCAGTTTAGTCAGAGGGGTCGGTGAGACCCAGTACTTC
CDR3: CASSLVRGVGETQYF
D: -
J: TRBJ2-5
size: -
V: TRBV12-3/TRBV12-4

DNA: TGTGCCACCGCCCCCCCAGGGGGGAATAGCAATCAGCCCCAGCATTTT
CDR3: CATAPPGGNSNQPQHF
D: TRBD1
J: TRBJ1-5
size: -
V: TRBV24-1

DNA: TGTGCCAGCACCCTGGGTGCGGGAGGGGCTATTGAGCAGTTCTTC
CDR3: CASTLGAGGAIEQFF
D: TRBD2
J: TRBJ2-1
size: few
V: TRBV7-8

DNA: TGCAGCGCGCGTGCCGGGACTGCCCTGTTGAAAGACTACACCTTC
CDR3: CSARAGTALLKDYTF
D: -
J: TRBJ1-2
size: few
V: TRBV29-1

DNA: TGTGCCAGCAGACGGGAGTGGGAGCGGACAGATACGCAGTATTTT
CDR3: CASRREWERTDTQYF
D: -
J: TRBJ2-3
size: few
V: TRBV7-2

DNA: TGTGCCTGGACGGATTTTAACACTGAAGCTTTCTTT
CDR3: CAWTDFNTEAFF
D: -
J: TRBJ1-1
size: few
V: TRBV30

DNA: TGCAGTGCGCCGGGGAACAATGAGCAGTTCTTC
CDR3: CSAPGNNEQFF
D: -
J: TRBJ2-1
size: -
V: TRBV20-1

DNA: TGTGCCAGCAGCAAAACTGAGACAGGGACCGGAAACACCATATATTTT
CDR3: CASSKTETGTGNTIYF
D: TRBD1
J: TRBJ1-3
size: few
V: TRBV7-9

DNA: TGCGCCAGCAGCCAAGACTTAATACCCACAGATACGCAGTATTTT
CDR3: CASSQDLIPTDTQYF
D: -
J: TRBJ2-3
size: -
V: TRBV4-3

DNA: TGCGCCAGCAGCTTGGAACTGGGAATCGTCTATGGCTACACCTTC
CDR3: CASSLELGIVYGYTF
D: -
J: TRBJ1-2
size: -
V: TRBV5-1

DNA: TGTGCCAGCAGCCAAGGGACTAGCGGGCTTGTAGAGTACTTC
CDR3: CASSQGTSGLVEYF
D: TRBD2
J: TRBJ2-7
size: many
V: TRBV4-2

DNA: TGCGCCAGCAGCTTGGCTGACCCCACCTACAATGAGCAGTTCTTC
CDR3: CASSLADPTYNEQFF
D: -
J: TRBJ2-1
size: many
V: TRBV5-1

DNA: TGTGCCAGCAGCGTACACTCTAGCGGGAGGGTTTGGTACAATGAGCAGTTCTTC
CDR3: CASSVHSSGRVWYNEQFF
D: TRBD2
J: TRBJ2-1
size: many
V: TRBV7-8

DNA: TGTGCCAGCAGCTTATCCCCAGGGCGGTCACCCCTCCACTTT
CDR3: CASSLSPGRSPLHF
D: -
J: TRBJ1-6
size: -
V: TRBV11-3

DNA: TGTGCCATCAGTGAGTCGAAGATCACTAGCGTCTACGAGCAGTACTTC
CDR3: CAISESKITSVYEQYF
D: TRBD2
J: TRBJ2-7
size: -
V: TRBV10-3

DNA: TGCGCCAGCAGCCAAGATATCGGCGGGAGAAGGGGTGAGCAGTTCTTC
CDR3: CASSQDIGGRRGEQFF
D: TRBD2
J: TRBJ2-1
size: -
V: TRBV4-3

DNA: TGTGCCAGCAGTTTAGCGGGTACGGGGGAGCCCCAGCATTTT
CDR3: CASSLAGTGEPQHF
D: -
J: TRBJ1-5
size: -
V: TRBV12-3/TRBV12-4

DNA: TGTGCCAGCAGCTTGAAGGGTGGGATGTACAATGAGCAGTTCTTC
CDR3: CASSLKGGMYNEQFF
D: -
J: TRBJ2-1
size: -
V: TRBV7-3

DNA: TGCAGTGCTAGATGGGGACAGGCGACGACTGAGCAGTTCTTC
CDR3: CSARWGQATTEQFF
D: TRBD1
J: TRBJ2-1
size: -
V: TRBV20-1

DNA: TGCAGCGTTGAAGACCTTGGGCTAGCGGAAGACAATGAGCAGTTCTTC
CDR3: CSVEDLGLAEDNEQFF
D: TRBD2
J: TRBJ2-1
size: few
V: TRBV29-1

DNA: TGCGCCAGCAGCCAGAGGAGGGGGTATAATTCACCCCTCCACTTT
CDR3: CASSQRRGYNSPLHF
D: -
J: TRBJ1-6
size: -
V: TRBV4-3

DNA: TGTGCCAGCAGCGTAGGCGGGAGCGGCACCGGGGAGCTGTTTTTT
CDR3: CASSVGGSGTGELFF
D: TRBD2
J: TRBJ2-2
size: -
V: TRBV9

DNA: TGTGCCAGCAGCTTAAGACAGGGGGTCAATGAGCAGTTCTTC
CDR3: CASSLRQGVNEQFF
D: TRBD1
J: TRBJ2-1
size: -
V: TRBV11-2

DNA: TGTGCCAGCAGCTTAGTATCGGGGGGCCGAACTGAAGCTTTCTTT
CDR3: CASSLVSGGRTEAFF
D: -
J: TRBJ1-1
size: -
V: TRBV7-9